This section outlines one T cell receptor (beta chain) sequence together with its context. The sample is drawn from a study of circulating CD8 cells and anti-PD-1 response in melanoma. Trimming took off 8 bases at V and 3 bases at J, with 9 bases between the two ends. The CDR3 extends over 12 amino acids. Germline loops: CDR1 LNHDA, CDR2 SQIVND (reference sequence). Four subsets defined by PD-1 and/or TIGIT were sorted from live CD3+CD8+TCRalphabeta+ cells. TCR libraries were prepared from roughly 15 ng of total RNA with the QIAseq Immune Repertoire TCR panel. MiXCR, applied by TCRdb to the reads, yields one record per CDR3 protein. The data hold 500 to 650 distinct CDR3 sequences, with roughly 6.3% observed a single time.

This receptor was identified in a human donor with melanoma. The specimen comprised CD8+ T cells from PBMCs, sampled at baseline or after one month of anti-PD-1 therapy (not recorded which). This chain connects TRBV19 to TRBJ2-3; D unclear. The CDR3 loop reads CASRSLTDTQYF. The CDR3 DNA follows: TGTGCCAGTCGGAGCCTAACAGATACGCAGTATTTT.